This T cell receptor (beta chain) stems from a study of response to subunit inactivated influenza vaccine. Regarding the study as a whole: The authors suggested that few new T cells are recruited per seasonal influenza vaccination.

Notes on this clonotype: Its target is not known.

MiXCR, run by TCRdb on the RT-PCR reads, gives a single entry per CDR3 protein. The sample shows 550,000 to 800,000 distinct CDR3 sequences, around a sixth of them seen only once. This TCR derives from a man in his fifties who received an inactivated influenza vaccine. Sequenced here: PBMCs from blood, sampled about 12 days after vaccination.

The CDR3 DNA reads as TGTGCCAGCAGTCGAAGGCTCGGACTAGCGGGGAGGGAGCAGTACTTC. It translates to CASSRRLGLAGREQYF. The rearrangement joins TRBV6-2 or TRBV6-3 to TRBJ2-7; the match to TRBD2 covers 12 bases. The ends lost 5 bases at V and 7 bases at J; junction bases unmatched: 12. CDR1 is MNHEY and CDR2 is SVGEGT in the germline V gene. This CDR3 has 16 amino acids.